A single sample gave rise to the 8 T cell receptor beta chains below, sequenced in a study of blood T cell repertoires in COVID-19. Method: immunoSEQ multiplex PCR; TCRdb's copy keeps in-frame clones and lacks some. The repertoire holds around 400,000 clones, with about 88% as singletons. The material sequenced was PBMCs or T cells enriched from blood (not recorded which). The receptor source for this set is a woman aged 18-29 years who had been exposed to COVID-19.

The chain recombines TRBV4-3 with TRBJ2-7; D is possibly TRBD1 (5 bases). The CDR3 loop spans 18 amino acids. Germline V gene sequence: CDR1 LGHNA, CDR2 YSLEER. V lost 0 bases and J 6 bases, leaving 24 bases between the germline ends. The CDR3 protein is CASSQENPGSGPAVEQYF. The CDR3 region has the DNA TGCGCCAGCAGCCAAGAAAACCCTGGTTCAGGGCCGGCGGTCGAGCAGTACTTC.

The gene calls are TRBV7-2 and TRBJ1-5; a weak D match, TRBD1 (6 bases). Germline V gene lookup returns CDR1 SGHTA and CDR2 FQGNSA. The CDR3 totals 16 residues. Trimming left V 2 bases short and J 6 bases short, with 17 bases between. The CDR3 here is CASSLSPRGTFQPQHF. CDR3 nucleotide sequence: TGTGCCAGCAGCTTATCGCCCAGGGGCACATTTCAGCCCCAGCATTTT.

This chain links TRBV15 with TRBJ1-4, with 11 bases identical to TRBD1. Trimming took 1 base from V and 7 from J; bases not matched to a gene: 2. The germline V gene has CDR1 LNHNV and CDR2 YYDKDF (reference sequence). The CDR3 has 15 residues. The chain's CDR3 is CATSRAGTGGEKLFF. As DNA, the CDR3 is TGTGCCACCAGCAGAGCAGGGACAGGGGGTGAAAAACTGTTTTTT.

The chain recombines TRBV9 with TRBJ2-1; 14 nucleotides match TRBD2. Germline values: CDR1 SGDLS, CDR2 YYNGEE. CDR3 length equals 15 residues. Trimming removed 3 bases from V and 9 bases from J; junction bases left unmatched: 5. The CDR3 region has the DNA TGTGCCAGCAGCGGGGGACTAGCGGGGGTCGGTGAGCAGTTCTTC. It is translated as CASSGGLAGVGEQFF.

This chain uses TRBV28 with TRBJ2-7; 8 bases are a match to TRBD1. This CDR3 is built from 13 residues. Trimming at V came to 6 bases and at J to 4 bases, leaving 5 bases not matched to a gene. Looked up from germline, CDR1 is MDHEN and CDR2 is SYDVKM. CDR3 amino acids: CASSLRGLYEQYF. DNA for the CDR3: TGTGCCAGCAGCCTCAGGGGGCTTTACGAGCAGTACTTC.

The V call is TRBV2, the J call TRBJ1-2, with D tentatively TRBD1 (5 bases). The V gene lost 4 bases and the J gene lost 0 bases, with 18 bases spanning the gap. The CDR3 is 17 amino acids. Germline-derived CDR1 and CDR2 are SNHLY and FYNNEI. The CDR3 is CASSVRTGRLANYGYTF. In DNA, the CDR3 is TGTGCCAGCAGTGTCAGAACAGGCCGACTAGCTAACTATGGCTACACCTTC. Supplemented by reference TRBV2 and TRBJ1-2, the full variable domain reads EPEVTQTPSHQVTQMGQEVILRCVPISNHLYFYWYRQILGQKVEFLVSFYNNEISEKSEIFDDQFSVERPDGSNFTLKIRSTKLEDSAMYFCASSVRTGRLANYGYTFGSGTRLTVV.

V and J are TRBV19 and TRBJ2-3, with a possible D match to TRBD2 (6 bases). The germline V and J ends were trimmed by 6 bases and 5 bases, with 12 bases remaining between them. This CDR3 has 13 amino acids. Germline CDR1 is LNHDA and CDR2 is SQIVND (reference sequence). The CDR3, as DNA: TGTGCCAGTAGCACCCGGGGGAAAGATACGCAGTATTTT. It specifies CASSTRGKDTQYF.

The chain employs TRBV7-9 and TRBJ1-2; TRBD1 matches 10 bases. The V gene end was trimmed by 1 base and the J gene end by 4 bases; junction bases not matched to a gene: 0. The germline V gene encodes CDR1 SEHNR and CDR2 FQNEAQ (reference sequence). The CDR3 spans 14 residues. CDR3 in DNA: TGTGCCAGCAGCTTAGGGGACAGGGGCTATGGCTACACCTTC. This gives the protein CASSLGDRGYGYTF.